The entry below gives a single T cell receptor (beta chain) sequence along with its context. What it recognizes is unknown. Treatment meaning: about 20 received Ad26.COV2.S at low or high dose, single or two shots; five or six received placebo; per-sample allocation not given. Samples were taken on day 63 after the first vaccine or placebo injection. CDR3 length: 16 residues. CDR1 KGHSH and CDR2 LQKENI come from the germline V gene. With 3 bases removed from V and 3 bases from J, the gap between germline ends came to 17 bases. The data belong to a study of Ad26.COV2.S vaccination and SARS-CoV-2 variants. Study summary: Ad26.COV2.S arm of COV1001 included the donor. Donor got 5x10^10 or 1x10^11 viral particles of Ad26.COV2.S.

Findings of the study overall: In TCR breadth and depth analyses, total T cell responses may have been underestimated.

Sequenced by immunoSEQ multiplex PCR; TCRdb stores in-frame clones only, minus some. The table records 300,000 to 400,000 clones, about 86% of them present only once. The chain recombines TRBV18 with TRBJ1-2; no clear D gene. The TCR originated in a person between 18 and 65 years old who received the Ad26.COV2.S COVID-19 vaccine or a placebo. This sample comprised peripheral blood, obtained in a trial of Ad26.COV2.S vaccine versus placebo. The CDR3 region has the DNA TGTGCCAGCTCACCGCAGAGGAGAGGGTACGACTATGGCTACACCTTC. Translation gives CASSPQRRGYDYGYTF.